The clone carrying this T cell receptor (beta chain) was observed a single time. Its antigen is not identified. With 5 bases removed from V and 1 base from J, the gap between germline ends came to 22 bases. CDR1 and CDR2 (germline): SGHDT, YYEEEE. This CDR3 is built from 17 residues. This sample is drawn from a study of CD8+ T cells in alopecia areata. Study findings and constraints: Higher clonality than in normal scalp was seen in lesional scalp, especially alopecia totalis/universalis. Researchers reported that TCR sharing among patients proved less clear than in mice, possibly HLA-linked.

After isolation, RNA underwent reverse transcription to generate cDNA as the sequencing template. Generated by immunoSEQ multiplex PCR, the TCRdb table keeps only in-frame clones and is missing some. The table lists approximately 24,000 clones, roughly 50% of them singletons. The source of this sequence is a human donor with alopecia areata. The sequenced sample consisted of NKG2D-high CD8+ T cells sorted from blood. The chain joins TRBV5-6 to TRBJ2-7; D might be TRBD2 (5 bases). The CDR3 loop reads CASSRTGTLTISYEQYF. The CDR3 bases are TGTGCCAGCAGTCGAACGGGAACCCTTACGATTTCCTACGAGCAGTACTTC.